The entry below describes one T cell receptor (beta chain). This CDR3 is built from 16 residues. After removal of 2 bases from V and 10 bases from J, the junction contained 9 bases not matched to a gene. Germline V lookup: CDR1 MNHEY, CDR2 SVGAGI. This sample stems from a study of shared clonotypes between healthy human individuals. Around 90 million PBMCs supplied genomic DNA for unsorted samples. The authors distributed each subset's genomic DNA evenly over several immunoSEQ plates. Some 30,000 T cell genomes, or approximately 290 ng DNA, went into replicate PCRs of unsorted PBMC. Method: immunoSEQ multiplex PCR; TCRdb's copy keeps in-frame clones and lacks some. The top ten clones hold 9.5% to 15% of a sample with about 520,000 clones, over 70% of them seen once.

Source material: PBMCs. The rearrangement joins TRBV6-5 to TRBJ2-1; 12 positions match TRBD2. This TCR was sampled from a woman between 35 and 50 years old in good health. Some clones in this sample may be carry-over from other donors' samples. CDR3 protein: CASSYRSSGRVYEQFF. Written as DNA, the CDR3 is TGTGCCAGCAGTTACCGTTCTAGCGGGAGGGTATACGAGCAGTTCTTC.